The sequence of this TCR beta chain was determined in a study of CD8 T cells in Susac syndrome. Overall study findings and caveats: The authors acknowledged that the study's TCR sequencing and HLA analysis involved relatively few individuals.

As for this clonotype: Its cognate antigen is unknown.

An input of about 0.5 to 1 ug of RNA was subjected to reverse transcription using random hexamers. TCR beta CDR3 was amplified by immunoSEQ multiplex PCR. This amplification extended across 54 Vbeta and 13 Jbeta segments. TCRdb re-analysed the immunoSEQ multiplex PCR reads in MiXCR, keeping a single row per CDR3 protein. The table has about 210,000 distinct CDR3 sequences, about 95% seen once; the top ten hold 0.095%. V gave up 6 bases and J gave up 2 bases, with 14 bases separating them. The germline gives CDR1 GTSNPN, CDR2 SVGIG (reference sequence). CDR3 length equals 13 residues. The CD8+ and CD4+ T cells were negatively isolated, with the TEMRA cells enriched by FACS.

This sequence was found in a human donor with multiple sclerosis. The chain recombines TRBV30 with TRBJ2-7, with unresolved D. Sequencing was performed on CD4+ T cells from PBMCs. The CDR3 reads CACGEGFTYEQYF. The CDR3 DNA reads as TGTGCCTGTGGAGAAGGGTTTACCTACGAGCAGTACTTC.